The T cell receptor (beta chain) under discussion was sequenced for a study of OX40 agonist ivuxolimab in advanced cancers. Generated by immunoSEQ multiplex PCR, the TCRdb table keeps only in-frame clones and is missing some. This table holds tens of thousands of clones, 89% found once. This CDR3 comprises 15 residues. Trimming at V came to 5 bases and at J to 0 bases, leaving 7 bases not matched to a gene. Germline V gene sequence: CDR1 SGHTS, CDR2 YDEGEE. The investigators sampled blood at baseline, at cycle 4 day 1, and at cycle 7 day 1. With respect to this clone: As yet, its antigen is unknown.

Study-wide results and limits: Among T cells, CD8+ cells averaged more expanded clones than CD4+ cells.

The sample in question was CD4+ or CD8+ T cells sorted from blood, obtained in a trial of the OX40 agonist ivuxolimab. The receptor was derived from an adult with an advanced solid tumor such as melanoma, head and neck, liver or kidney cancer. V and J are TRBV5-8 and TRBJ1-1; TRBD1 matches 7 bases. CDR3 loop: CASRRDSSLNTEAFF. Here the CDR3 DNA reads TGTGCCAGCAGAAGGGACAGTTCTTTGAACACTGAAGCTTTCTTT.